Following are 15 T cell receptor beta chains from one sample sequenced in a study of T cells in narcolepsy. Method: immunoSEQ multiplex PCR; TCRdb's copy keeps in-frame clones and lacks some. The top ten clones hold 2% to 3% of a sample with under 35,000 clones, 75% to 90% of them seen once. Sequences were obtained from CD45RA- memory CD4+ T cells from PBMCs. These receptors were obtained from a human donor with narcolepsy.

This clone was detected only once. J is TRBJ2-5 and V is TRBV4-3; 8 bases align to TRBD2. V was pared by 1 base and J by 1 base, with 2 bases of the junction left unmatched. Germline loops: CDR1 LGHNA, CDR2 YSLEER. This CDR3 region has 15 residues. In DNA form, the CDR3 reads TGCGCCAGCAGCCAAGGCGGGGGGCTCCAAGAGACCCAGTACTTC. It specifies CASSQGGGLQETQYF.

V and J are TRBV28 and TRBJ1-5, with D hard to call. Germline loops: CDR1 MDHEN, CDR2 SYDVKM. V lost 4 bases and J lost 7, with 11 bases in between. The CDR3 is made up of 13 amino acids. The CDR3 reads CASSSLRSQPQHF. The CDR3 nucleotides read TGTGCCAGCAGTTCCTTGCGGAGCCAGCCCCAGCATTTT.

V gene TRBV5-1 combines with J gene TRBJ2-3; D tentatively fits TRBD1 or TRBD2 (5 bases each). The V end lost 4 bases, the J end lost 1 base, and 10 bases lay between the germline ends. The CDR3 loop spans 14 amino acids. The germline V gene encodes CDR1 SGHRS and CDR2 YFSETQ. The CDR3: CASSPGAGTDTQYF. CDR3 bases: TGCGCCAGCAGCCCCGGGGCGGGCACAGATACGCAGTATTTT.

This chain links TRBV29-1 with TRBJ2-5; no reliable D call. CDR3 length: 13 residues. Trimming removed 3 bases at V and 1 base at J, with 9 bases between. Germline V CDR1 and CDR2: SQVTM, ANQGSEA. The CDR3 DNA reads TGCAGCGTTGAGTCTGCCAGCCAAGAGACCCAGTACTTC. Amino acids: CSVESASQETQYF. The entire variable domain, with the rest obtained from reference TRBV29-1 and TRBJ2-5, is as follows: SAVISQKPSRDICQRGTSLTIQCQVDSQVTMMFWYRQQPGQSLTLIATANQGSEATYESGFVIDKFPISRPNLTFSTLTVSNMSPEDSSIYLCSVESASQETQYFGPGTRLLVL.

This chain connects TRBV5-4 to TRBJ1-1; TRBD1 matches at 7 bases. The V gene end was trimmed by 4 bases and the J gene end by 5 bases; junction bases not matched to a gene: 11. Germline loops: CDR1 SGHNT, CDR2 YYREEE (reference sequence). The CDR3 contains 15 residues. The CDR3 is CASSDRQGRRTEAFF. The CDR3 DNA is TGTGCCAGCAGCGACCGACAGGGAAGAAGGACTGAAGCTTTCTTT.

This clone was recorded a few times. DNA of the CDR3: TGTGCCAGCAGCTTCTCAATTGGGGGGATCGGGGAGCTGTTTTTT. This translates into CASSFSIGGIGELFF. The gene calls are TRBV7-9 and TRBJ2-2, with D possibly matching TRBD2 (6 bases). Trimming left V 3 bases short and J 7 bases short, with 15 bases between. The CDR3 runs to 15 residues. Germline CDR1 reads SEHNR; CDR2 reads FQNEAQ (reference sequence). Full variable domain (missing parts from reference TRBV7-9 and TRBJ2-2): DTGVSQNPRHKITKRGQNVTFRCDPISEHNRLYWYRQTLGQGPEFLTYFQNEAQLEKSRLLSDRFSAERPKGSFSTLEIQRTEQGDSAMYLCASSFSIGGIGELFFGEGSRLTVL.

The chain links TRBV14 to TRBJ2-5; D gene unclear. V lost 5 bases to trimming and J lost 5 bases, with 24 bases between them. The CDR3 length is 17 residues. The germline V gene has CDR1 SGHDN and CDR2 FVKESK. This CDR3 is CASSVLSVHMVTETQYF. The CDR3 DNA reads as TGTGCCAGCAGCGTACTATCGGTCCATATGGTGACGGAGACCCAGTACTTC.

The chain couples TRBV7-3 to TRBJ1-1; no clear D gene. Germline values: CDR1 SGHTA, CDR2 FQGTGA. V shed 5 bases and J shed 4 bases, with 17 bases lying between them. The CDR3 loop spans 15 amino acids. In DNA form, the CDR3 reads TGTGCCAGCAGCCCATTCCCGACGGGGAGCACTGAAGCTTTCTTT. This encodes CASSPFPTGSTEAFF.

The rearrangement joins TRBV5-6 to TRBJ1-2; D ambiguous. CDR1 is SGHDT, CDR2 YYEEEE, per germline. This CDR3 is 17 amino acids long. With 1 base removed from V and 6 bases from J, the gap between germline ends came to 22 bases. As DNA, the CDR3 is TGTGCCAGCAGCTTGAATGTGGGTGGGATTACCGGAAATGGCTACACCTTC. Translating it yields CASSLNVGGITGNGYTF.

The chain is built from TRBV6-9 and TRBJ1-5; tentative D call: TRBD1 (5 bases). V lost 5 bases to trimming and J lost 5 bases, with 10 bases between them. The CDR3 totals 13 residues. Per the germline V gene, CDR1 is MNHGY and CDR2 is SVAAGI. CDR3 region: CASSDRGDQPQHF. The CDR3 DNA follows: TGTGCCAGCAGTGATCGGGGGGATCAGCCCCAGCATTTT.

For the CDR3, the DNA is TGTGCCAGCAGCTTAGTAGTCTGGGACGAGCAGTACTTC. Encoded protein: CASSLVVWDEQYF. The V call is TRBV7-3, the J call TRBJ2-7; D is uncertain. The germline V and J ends were trimmed by 2 bases and 5 bases, with 10 bases remaining between them. Germline V lookup: CDR1 SGHTA, CDR2 FQGTGA. The CDR3 runs to 13 residues.

Notes on this clone: The sample holds other DNA sequences that translate to the same CDR3. The rearrangement links TRBV7-2 to TRBJ1-4, with D possibly TRBD1 on 6 matching bases. Germline CDR1 is SGHTA and CDR2 is FQGNSA. Trimming cost V 4 bases and J 5 bases, with 8 bases left between them. CDR3 length equals 13 residues. The CDR3 DNA follows: TGTGCCAGCAGCTATGGACAGAATGAAAAACTGTTTTTT. Its translation is CASSYGQNEKLFF.

This clone was observed a handful of times. This chain connects TRBV19 to TRBJ2-1, with TRBD2 identical over 11 bases. V shed 1 base, J shed 6 bases, and the junction held 8 bases outside the gene matches. Germline CDR1 and CDR2: LNHDA and SQIVND (reference sequence). This CDR3 contains 17 residues. The CDR3 spells CASSIVLTSGSSNEQFF. Here the CDR3 DNA reads TGTGCCAGTAGTATAGTCCTCACTAGCGGGAGTAGCAATGAGCAGTTCTTC.

The chain is built from TRBV11-1 and TRBJ1-2; 9 positions agree with TRBD1. Germline V gene sequence: CDR1 SGHAT, CDR2 FQDESV (reference sequence). V lost 4 bases to trimming and J lost 3 bases; unmatched junction nucleotides: 9. The length of the CDR3 is 16 residues. CDR3 amino acids: CASSSGQGNMDYGYTF. The CDR3 DNA reads TGTGCCAGCAGCTCGGGACAGGGAAATATGGACTATGGCTACACCTTC.

This clone was seen only a few times. The rearrangement joins TRBV19 to TRBJ1-4, with no clear D. Trimming left V 4 bases short and J 0 bases short, with 12 bases between. CDR1 is LNHDA, CDR2 SQIVND, per germline (reference sequence). There are 16 residues in the CDR3. The chain's CDR3 is CASSTDGDATNEKLFF. CDR3 DNA sequence: TGTGCCAGTAGTACGGACGGCGATGCAACTAATGAAAAACTGTTTTTT.